This TCR beta chain comes out of a study of blood T cell repertoires in COVID-19. Study-wide context: Samples of COVID-19 (acute and convalescent) were obtained from the United States, Italy and Spain. The analysed material was cDNA or gDNA that came from T cells, B-cell-depleted T cells, or PBMCs.

Original processing methods: Amplified reference gene primers provided the basis for estimating nucleated cell counts. Profiled with immunoSEQ multiplex PCR; TCRdb holds only in-frame clones, not every one. D and trimming come from the DNA, and the V and J calls and clone size come from that table. The repertoire holds around 77,000 clones, with over 85% as singletons. Unmatched junction bases numbered 3, after V lost 1 base and J lost 0 bases. Germline CDR1 is MNHNS and CDR2 is SASEGT. The CDR3 loop spans 16 amino acids. The chain employs TRBV6-1 and TRBJ2-7; TRBD2 aligns across 10 bases. Sequenced input: peripheral blood. The clonotype originates from a woman older than 75 with active or convalescent COVID-19. The CDR3 loop reads CASSEDSGGASYEQYF. The CDR3 DNA follows: TGTGCCAGCAGTGAAGACAGCGGGGGGGCCTCCTACGAGCAGTACTTC.